Shown below are 12 T cell receptor beta chains from a single sample sequenced in a study of cytomegalovirus exposure and HLA in healthy donors. Researchers ran the PCR with 60 Vbeta and 13 Jbeta primers. Profiling relied on immunoSEQ multiplex PCR, and the TCRdb table lists in-frame clones only, not all of them. In the table there are some 65,000 clones, 68% of which are singletons. Sequenced material: PBMCs. These receptors all come from a woman under 40 in good health and CMV-seronegative.

The genes are TRBV5-1 and TRBJ2-3, with D possibly being TRBD2 (5 bases). V shed 2 bases and J shed 6 bases, with 7 bases lying between them. Germline-derived CDR1 and CDR2 are SGHRS and YFSETQ. This CDR3 is built from 12 residues. The CDR3 reads CASSFGEDTQYF. For the CDR3, the DNA is TGCGCCAGCAGCTTCGGGGAGGATACGCAGTATTTT.

The chain employs TRBV7-2 and TRBJ1-2, with TRBD1 matching 9 bases. V shed 5 bases, J shed 5 bases, and the junction held 3 bases outside the gene matches. The germline gives CDR1 SGHTA, CDR2 FQGNSA. The CDR3 length is 13 residues. The CDR3 DNA is TGTGCCAGCAGCCCGGGACAGGGTTATGGCTACACCTTC. Translated: CASSPGQGYGYTF.

V gene TRBV7-9 combines with J gene TRBJ2-5; D is possibly TRBD2 (6 bases). CDR3 length: 14 amino acids. Germline V gene data show CDR1 as SEHNR and CDR2 as FQNEAQ (reference sequence). V lost 7 bases and J 1 base, leaving 13 bases between the germline ends. CDR3 bases: TGTGCCAGCACCCTGGGGGGTTCCCAAGAGACCCAGTACTTC. Encoded protein: CASTLGGSQETQYF.

This chain links TRBV30 with TRBJ2-1; TRBD2 agrees at 12 bases. In germline, CDR1 is GTSNPN, CDR2 SVGIG (reference sequence). The J segment lost 8 bases and the V segment lost 3 bases, leaving 11 bases of the junction unmatched. The CDR3 covers 16 residues. The CDR3 is CAWSSPRTSGGYEQFF. Here the CDR3 DNA reads TGTGCCTGGAGCTCCCCCCGAACTAGCGGGGGGTATGAGCAGTTCTTC.

V and J are TRBV6-5 and TRBJ1-3, with a possible D match to TRBD1 (6 bases). The CDR3 length is 13 residues. Per the germline V gene, CDR1 is MNHEY and CDR2 is SVGAGI. The V gene lost 5 bases and the J gene lost 4 bases, with 9 bases spanning the gap. The CDR3 DNA sequence: TGTGCCAGCAGTGCCCAGGGGGGAAACACCATATATTTT. Translated: CASSAQGGNTIYF.

This clone was counted a single time. The chain recombines TRBV29-1 with TRBJ2-5, with D tentatively TRBD2 (7 bases). Trimming removed 3 bases at V and 2 bases at J, with 10 bases between. CDR3 length equals 13 residues. Germline-derived CDR1 and CDR2 are SQVTM and ANQGSEA. The CDR3 region is CSVDRGGQETQYF. Written as DNA, the CDR3 is TGCAGCGTTGATAGGGGGGGGCAAGAGACCCAGTACTTC.

CDR3 nucleotides: TGCGCCAGCAGCTTGCGGGTACCTTTTTATTCACCCCTCCACTTT. This codes for CASSLRVPFYSPLHF. This sequence joins TRBV5-1 and TRBJ1-6, with D unclear. Germline values: CDR1 SGHRS, CDR2 YFSETQ. V gave up 1 base and J gave up 8 bases, with 13 bases separating them. The CDR3 contains 15 residues. Full variable domain (missing parts from reference TRBV5-1 and TRBJ1-6): KAGVTQTPRYLIKTRGQQVTLSCSPISGHRSVSWYQQTPGQGLQFLFEYFSETQRNKGNFPGRFSGRQFSNSRSEMNVSTLELGDSALYLCASSLRVPFYSPLHFGNGTRLTVT.

The chain recombines TRBV5-4 with TRBJ2-3; weak D call: TRBD1 (6 bases). The V and J ends lost 5 bases and 5 bases respectively, with 12 bases between them. CDR3 size: 13 residues. The V gene's germline CDR1 is SGHNT and CDR2 YYREEE (reference sequence). CDR3 in DNA: TGTGCCAGCAGATCGAAGGGGGAAGATACGCAGTATTTT. Amino acid sequence: CASRSKGEDTQYF.

The chain employs TRBV7-9 and TRBJ1-4; no definite D call. V lost 11 bases and J lost 7, with 14 bases in between. Looked up from germline, CDR1 is SEHNR and CDR2 is FQNEAQ (reference sequence). There are 12 residues in the CDR3. The CDR3 region has the DNA TGTGCCGCCGAGGGTATGCGTGAAAAACTGTTTTTT. This codes for CAAEGMREKLFF.

This clone was observed many times. The chain recombines TRBV28 with TRBJ1-1; D unclear. The V end was cut by 4 bases, the J end by 10 bases, with 16 bases between. This CDR3 has 13 amino acids. Germline CDR1 is MDHEN and CDR2 is SYDVKM. This CDR3 is CASSYGKGRRAFF. For the CDR3, the DNA is TGTGCCAGCAGTTATGGGAAAGGGAGGAGAGCTTTCTTT.

This clone was detected a few times. The chain uses TRBV2 and TRBJ2-7, with 7 bases matching TRBD1. V lost 8 bases, J lost 0 bases, and 7 bases stayed unmatched. The CDR3 has 14 amino acids. Germline assignment: CDR1 SNHLY and CDR2 FYNNEI. The CDR3 DNA sequence: TGTGCCAGCGTCAGGGGGTTAAACTCCTACGAGCAGTACTTC. This sequence encodes CASVRGLNSYEQYF.

This clone has just one count. The rearrangement uses TRBV7-9 and TRBJ1-5; D might be TRBD1 (5 bases). Germline CDR1 is SEHNR and CDR2 is FQNEAQ (reference sequence). The ends were cut back, 4 bases at V and 4 bases at J, with 11 bases in the middle. This CDR3 contains 14 residues. CDR3 protein: CASSSPKGNQPQHF. The CDR3 DNA follows: TGTGCCAGCAGCTCCCCGAAGGGGAATCAGCCCCAGCATTTT. The variable domain in full, with the rest retrieved from reference TRBV7-9 and TRBJ1-5, is DTGVSQNPRHKITKRGQNVTFRCDPISEHNRLYWYRQTLGQGPEFLTYFQNEAQLEKSRLLSDRFSAERPKGSFSTLEIQRTEQGDSAMYLCASSSPKGNQPQHFGDGTRLSIL.